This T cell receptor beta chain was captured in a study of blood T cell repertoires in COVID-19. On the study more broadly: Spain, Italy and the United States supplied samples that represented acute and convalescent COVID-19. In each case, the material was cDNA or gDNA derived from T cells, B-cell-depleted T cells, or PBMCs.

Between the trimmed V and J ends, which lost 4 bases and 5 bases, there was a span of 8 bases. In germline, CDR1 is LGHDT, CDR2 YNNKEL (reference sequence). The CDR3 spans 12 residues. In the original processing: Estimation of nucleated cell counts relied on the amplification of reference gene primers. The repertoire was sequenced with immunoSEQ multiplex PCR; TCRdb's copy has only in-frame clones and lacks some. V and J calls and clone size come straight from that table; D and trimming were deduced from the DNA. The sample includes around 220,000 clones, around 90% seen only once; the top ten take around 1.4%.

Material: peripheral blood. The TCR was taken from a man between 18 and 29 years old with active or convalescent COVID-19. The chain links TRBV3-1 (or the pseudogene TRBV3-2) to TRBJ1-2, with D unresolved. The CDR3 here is CASSRRLYGYTF. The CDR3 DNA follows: TGTGCCAGCAGCCGCCGTCTATATGGCTACACCTTC.